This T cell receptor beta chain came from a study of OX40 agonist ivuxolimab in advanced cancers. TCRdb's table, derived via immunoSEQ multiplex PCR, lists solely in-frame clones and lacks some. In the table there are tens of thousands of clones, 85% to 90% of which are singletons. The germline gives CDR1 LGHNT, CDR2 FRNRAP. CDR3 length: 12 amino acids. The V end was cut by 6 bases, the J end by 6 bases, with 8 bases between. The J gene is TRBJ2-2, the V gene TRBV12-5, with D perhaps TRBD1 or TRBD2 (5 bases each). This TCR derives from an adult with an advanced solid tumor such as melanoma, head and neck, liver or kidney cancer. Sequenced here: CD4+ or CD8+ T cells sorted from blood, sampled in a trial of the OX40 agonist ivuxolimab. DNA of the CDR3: TGTGCTAGTGGCAGAGGGGCCGGGGAGCTGTTTTTT. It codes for CASGRGAGELFF. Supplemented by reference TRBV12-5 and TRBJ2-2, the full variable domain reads DARVTQTPRHKVTEMGQEVTMRCQPILGHNTVFWYRQTMMQGLELLAYFRNRAPLDDSGMPKDRFSAEMPDATLATLKIQPSEPRDSAVYFCASGRGAGELFFGEGSRLTVL.